This T cell receptor (beta chain) was captured by sequencing in a study of blood T cell repertoires in COVID-19. Study background: Whether acute or convalescent, the COVID-19 samples came from the United States, Italy and Spain. PBMCs, B-cell-depleted T cells, or T cells were the source of the cDNA or gDNA that made up the material.

Authors' data handling: Amplifying reference gene primers gave estimates of nucleated cell counts. The repertoire was sequenced with immunoSEQ multiplex PCR; TCRdb's copy has only in-frame clones and lacks some. Clone size and the V and J calls come from that table; the DNA yielded D and trimming. This sample carries about 190,000 clones, 80% to 95% of them seen once, and the ten largest clones take 0.5% to 0.65%. J was trimmed by 4 bases and V by 6 bases; bases with no gene match: 6. In germline, CDR1 is SGHAT, CDR2 FQNNGV. The CDR3 has 16 amino acids. The source of this sequence is a man aged 50 to 59 with acute or convalescent COVID-19. This rearrangement joins TRBV11-2 to TRBJ1-6; 10 bases map to TRBD1. The sequenced sample consisted of peripheral blood. The CDR3 protein is CASSPGTGVYNSPLHF. In DNA, the CDR3 is TGTGCCAGCAGTCCCGGGACAGGGGTATATAATTCACCCCTCCACTTT.